This record looks at one T cell receptor (beta chain) sequence and its context. Its specificity is unknown. The sample is drawn from a study of cytomegalovirus exposure and HLA in healthy donors. The study, taken as a whole, reports: Most subjects' HLA-A and HLA-B alleles were reportedly predicted from TCR beta sequences.

It was with 60 Vbeta and 13 Jbeta primers that the PCR ran. Produced via immunoSEQ multiplex PCR; TCRdb's table is partial and in-frame only. The sample shows under 90,000 clones, around 70% of them seen only once. V shed 7 bases and J shed 4 bases, with 22 bases lying between them. CDR3 length equals 17 residues. Germline CDR1 and CDR2: SNHLY and FYNNEI. The TCR originated in a middle-aged man in good health and CMV-seropositive. Source material: PBMCs. The chain couples TRBV2 to TRBJ1-4; D is unclear. DNA of the CDR3: TGTGCCAGCAATATGTACCCACCCGCTAATTATAATGAAAAACTGTTTTTT. Encoded protein: CASNMYPPANYNEKLFF.